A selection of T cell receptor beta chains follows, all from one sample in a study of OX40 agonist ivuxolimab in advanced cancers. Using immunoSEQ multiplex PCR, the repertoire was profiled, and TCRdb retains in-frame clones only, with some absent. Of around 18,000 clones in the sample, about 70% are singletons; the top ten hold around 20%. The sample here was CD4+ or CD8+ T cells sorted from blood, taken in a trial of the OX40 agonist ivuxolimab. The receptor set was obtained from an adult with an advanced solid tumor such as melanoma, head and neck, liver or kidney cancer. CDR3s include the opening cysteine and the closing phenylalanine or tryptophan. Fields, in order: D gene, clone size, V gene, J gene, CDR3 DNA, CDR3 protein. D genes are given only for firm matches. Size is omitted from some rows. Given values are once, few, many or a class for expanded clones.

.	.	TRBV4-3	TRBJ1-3	TGCGCCAGCAGCCAAGATGAAGCAGGATCTGGAAACACCATATATTTT	CASSQDEAGSGNTIYF
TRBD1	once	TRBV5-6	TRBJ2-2	TGTGCCAGCAGCTTACAGGGGACCGGGGAGCTGTTTTTT	CASSLQGTGELFF
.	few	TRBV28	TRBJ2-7	TGTGCCAGCAGTCCTTATCTGAGGGCTTGGGAGCAGTACTTC	CASSPYLRAWEQYF
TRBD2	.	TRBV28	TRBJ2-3	TGTGCCAGCAGGAGGGGACTAGCGCCAGATACGCAGTATTTT	CASRRGLAPDTQYF
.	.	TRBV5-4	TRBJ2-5	TGCGCCAGCAGCCACGACCCGGGACCCGAGGAGACCCAGTACTTC	CASSHDPGPEETQYF
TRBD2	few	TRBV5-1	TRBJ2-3	TGCGCCAGCAGCGAGGGACTAGCGGGCCTCACAGATACGCAGTATTTT	CASSEGLAGLTDTQYF
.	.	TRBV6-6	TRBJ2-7	TGTGCCAGCAGTTCCAAATACCCCTACGAGCAGTACTTC	CASSSKYPYEQYF
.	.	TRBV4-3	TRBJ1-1	TGCGCCAGCAGCCAAGATGAGGCAGGACCCGCTGAAGCTTTCTTT	CASSQDEAGPAEAFF
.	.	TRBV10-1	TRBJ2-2	TGCGCCAGCAGTGATACAGTGGGAAGCGGGGAGCTGTTTTTT	CASSDTVGSGELFF
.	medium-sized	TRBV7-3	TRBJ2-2	TGTGCCAGCAGCCTGGACGGTGATGGGGCCGGGGAGCTGTTTTTT	CASSLDGDGAGELFF
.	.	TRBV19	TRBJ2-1	TGTGCCAGTAGTATGGACTACCGTCGTGAGCAGTTCTTC	CASSMDYRREQFF
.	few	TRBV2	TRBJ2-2	TGTGCCAGCTCTCGGGGAAGTGGCGGTCGAGGCACCGGGGAGCTGTTTTTT	CASSRGSGGRGTGELFF
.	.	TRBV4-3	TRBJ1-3	TGCGCCAGCAGCCGGGCAGGATCCCCTGGAAACACCATATATTTT	CASSRAGSPGNTIYF
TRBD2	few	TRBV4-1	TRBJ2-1	TGCGCCAGCAGCCAAGGACTAGCGGTCAATGAGCAGTTCTTC	CASSQGLAVNEQFF
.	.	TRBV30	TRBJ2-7	TGTGCCTGGAGTGTACGTGGGGGTCCCTACGAGCAGTACTTC	CAWSVRGGPYEQYF
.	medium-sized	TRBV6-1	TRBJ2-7	TGTGCCAGCAGTGAAGAAGGCAGTTGGGGGATCTACGAGCAGTACTTC	CASSEEGSWGIYEQYF
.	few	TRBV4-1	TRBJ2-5	TGCGCCAGCAGCCATTGGGGGACCCAAGGCACCCAGTACTTC	CASSHWGTQGTQYF
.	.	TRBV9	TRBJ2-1	TGTGCCAGCAGCGAGGGGGCGGGAGGCCCCTACAATGAGCAGTTCTTC	CASSEGAGGPYNEQFF
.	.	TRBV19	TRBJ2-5	TGTGCCAGTAGCGACAGCTACAGTTTCCAAGAGACCCAGTACTTC	CASSDSYSFQETQYF
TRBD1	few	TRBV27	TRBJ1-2	TGTGCCAGCAGTTTATCGCCGAGGGACAGGTTTGGCTACACCTTC	CASSLSPRDRFGYTF
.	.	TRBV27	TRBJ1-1	TGTGCCAGCAGACCGACAGGGAACACTGAAGCTTTCTTT	CASRPTGNTEAFF
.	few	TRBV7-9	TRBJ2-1	TGTGCCAGCAGCCCCACTAACTGGCTAGCGTACAATGAGCAGTTCTTC	CASSPTNWLAYNEQFF
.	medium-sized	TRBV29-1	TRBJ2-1	TGCAGCGTAGGGCGGGAATACAATGAGCAGTTCTTC	CSVGREYNEQFF
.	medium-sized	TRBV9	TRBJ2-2	TGTGCCAGCAGCGTAGAGGACGGCGGATCCGGGGAGCTGTTTTTT	CASSVEDGGSGELFF
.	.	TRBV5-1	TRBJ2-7	TGCGCCAGCAGCTTGGATCCGGCCTACGAGCAGTACTTC	CASSLDPAYEQYF
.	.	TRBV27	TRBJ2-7	TGTGCCAGCAGTACCTCGACTGAGGCCTACGAGCAGTACTTC	CASSTSTEAYEQYF
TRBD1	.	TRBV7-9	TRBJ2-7	TGTGCCAGCAGCTTGGGTTGGACAGGGGACTACGAGCAGTACTTC	CASSLGWTGDYEQYF
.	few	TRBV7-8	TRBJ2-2	TGTGCCAGCAGCTTAGTTGCAGGGAGCACCGGGGAGCTGTTTTTT	CASSLVAGSTGELFF
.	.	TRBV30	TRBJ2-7	TGTGCCTGGAGTGTTTCCGGGACATACGAGCAGTACTTC	CAWSVSGTYEQYF
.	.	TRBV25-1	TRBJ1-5	TGTGCCAGCAGTGAAGTTGGAAATCAGCCCCAGCATTTT	CASSEVGNQPQHF
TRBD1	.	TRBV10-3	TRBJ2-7	TGTGCCATCAGTACACCGGGACAGGAACACTCCTACGAGCAGTACTTC	CAISTPGQEHSYEQYF
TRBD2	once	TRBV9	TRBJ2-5	TGTGCCAGCAGCGCCTCCGGGACTAGCGGCGAGACCCAGTACTTC	CASSASGTSGETQYF
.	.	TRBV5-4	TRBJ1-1	TGTGCCAGCAGCTTGGCCCGGGACGGTGAAGCTTTCTTT	CASSLARDGEAFF
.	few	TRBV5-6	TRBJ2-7	TGTGCCAGCACCATGACAGGAGCCTACGAGCAGTACTTC	CASTMTGAYEQYF
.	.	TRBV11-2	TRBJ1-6	TGTGCCAGCAGAGGTCTTGATTCACCCCTCCACTTT	CASRGLDSPLHF
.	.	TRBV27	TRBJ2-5	TGTGCCAGCAGTCCCGGGGCATGGGGAGAGACCCAGTACTTC	CASSPGAWGETQYF
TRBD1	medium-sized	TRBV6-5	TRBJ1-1	TGTGCCAGCAGTTTCCAGGGGGGAAGCTCTGAAGCTTTCTTT	CASSFQGGSSEAFF
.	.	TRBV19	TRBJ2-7	TGTGCCAGTAACCCGGCCGTCGGCTACGAGCAGTACTTC	CASNPAVGYEQYF
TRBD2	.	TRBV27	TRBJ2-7	TGTGCCAGCAGTACGGGACTAGCGGGAGCGGACGAGCAGTACTTC	CASSTGLAGADEQYF
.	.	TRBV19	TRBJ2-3	TGTGCCAGTAGTCGCGCCCTCACAGATACGCAGTATTTT	CASSRALTDTQYF
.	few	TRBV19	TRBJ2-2	TGTGCCAGTAGTAGGACAGCAAAATCGAACACCGGGGAGCTGTTTTTT	CASSRTAKSNTGELFF
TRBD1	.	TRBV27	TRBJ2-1	TGTGCCAGCAGTTTTTCGGGACAGGGATACAATGAGCAGTTCTTC	CASSFSGQGYNEQFF
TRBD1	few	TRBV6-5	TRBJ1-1	TGTGCCAGCAGTGGGACAGGGATCGGCGCTTTCTTT	CASSGTGIGAFF
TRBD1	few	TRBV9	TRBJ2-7	TGTGCCAGCAGCGCGGGGGACAGGGCCTACGAGCAGTACTTC	CASSAGDRAYEQYF
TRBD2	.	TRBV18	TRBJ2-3	TGTGCCAGCTCACCACTCCGCCTAGCGGGAGTGGAAGATACGCAGTATTTT	CASSPLRLAGVEDTQYF